These T cell receptor beta chains were read from a single sample in a study of regulatory T cells in long-lasting Graves disease. TCRdb re-called the multiplex PCR reads with MiXCR, one entry per CDR3 protein. The profile shows hundreds of thousands of distinct CDR3 sequences, 18% of them singletons. The starting material was peripheral blood mononuclear cells (PBMCs), obtained at new diagnosis, from a patient treated with antithyroid drugs. The receptors were sampled from a female donor with Graves disease. CDR3s include the opening cysteine and the closing phenylalanine or tryptophan. A D gene is named only where the DNA matches it firmly. Clone size, where shown, is once, few, many, or a class for clones that have expanded.

>TRBJ2-1|few|TRBV19|TRBD1
CASSVDRGRGEQFF
TGTGCCAGTAGTGTGGACAGGGGGCGCGGTGAGCAGTTCTTC
>TRBJ1-5|many|TRBV6-1|.
CATSRGGENQPQHF
TGTGCCACCTCACGGGGCGGTGAAAATCAGCCCCAGCATTTT
>TRBJ2-4|many|TRBV11-2|.
CASSPSQGAKNIQYF
TGTGCCAGCAGCCCTAGCCAGGGCGCCAAAAACATTCAGTACTTC
>TRBJ2-7|many|TRBV5-6|TRBD1
CASSLTGAPPYEQYF
TGTGCCAGCAGCTTGACAGGGGCTCCCCCTTACGAGCAGTACTTC
>TRBJ2-3|few|TRBV2|TRBD2
CASARWEGRDTQYF
TGTGCCAGCGCGAGGTGGGAGGGCCGGGATACGCAGTATTTT
>TRBJ1-1|few|TRBV13|.
CASRVAGGTEAFF
TGTGCCAGCAGGGTCGCGGGCGGCACTGAAGCTTTCTTT
>TRBJ2-3|many|TRBV28|.
CASSHDYAGTDTQYF
TGTGCCAGCAGTCATGACTATGCGGGCACAGATACGCAGTATTTT
>TRBJ2-2|few|TRBV28|TRBD2
CASSPLAGGSGELFF
TGTGCCAGCTCCCCGTTAGCGGGAGGGTCCGGGGAGCTGTTTTTT
>TRBJ2-5|many|TRBV10-3|TRBD2
CAIRGDNQETQYF
TGTGCCATCCGGGGGGATAACCAAGAGACCCAGTACTTC
>TRBJ2-3|few|TRBV7-2|.
CASSQDEAHPSSTDTQYF
TGTGCCAGCAGCCAAGATGAGGCCCACCCCTCTAGCACAGATACGCAGTATTTT
>TRBJ2-3|many|TRBV27|TRBD2
CASRLAGGSADTQYF
TGTGCCAGCAGACTAGCGGGAGGTTCAGCAGATACGCAGTATTTT
>TRBJ2-6|many|TRBV19|.
CASRGPGANVLTF
TGTGCCAGTCGGGGGCCTGGGGCCAACGTCCTGACTTTC
>TRBJ1-4|few|TRBV6-1|.
CASRSTAPNEKLFF
TGTGCCAGCAGGTCGACAGCCCCAAATGAAAAACTGTTTTTT
>TRBJ2-7|many|TRBV24-1|TRBD1
CATSGRDRVYEQYF
TGTGCCACCAGTGGACGGGACAGGGTATACGAGCAGTACTTC
>TRBJ1-3|many|TRBV7-8|.
CASSFWTLSSGNTIYF
TGTGCCAGCAGCTTTTGGACTTTGAGCTCTGGAAACACCATATATTTT
>TRBJ2-7|many|TRBV24-1|TRBD2
CATSDSGLAGGTTYEQYF
TGTGCCACCAGTGACTCGGGACTAGCGGGAGGAACTACCTACGAGCAGTACTTC
>TRBJ2-3|.|TRBV28|.
CASSFLLDRTDTQYF
TGTGCCAGCAGTTTCCTGTTAGATCGCACAGATACGCAGTATTTT